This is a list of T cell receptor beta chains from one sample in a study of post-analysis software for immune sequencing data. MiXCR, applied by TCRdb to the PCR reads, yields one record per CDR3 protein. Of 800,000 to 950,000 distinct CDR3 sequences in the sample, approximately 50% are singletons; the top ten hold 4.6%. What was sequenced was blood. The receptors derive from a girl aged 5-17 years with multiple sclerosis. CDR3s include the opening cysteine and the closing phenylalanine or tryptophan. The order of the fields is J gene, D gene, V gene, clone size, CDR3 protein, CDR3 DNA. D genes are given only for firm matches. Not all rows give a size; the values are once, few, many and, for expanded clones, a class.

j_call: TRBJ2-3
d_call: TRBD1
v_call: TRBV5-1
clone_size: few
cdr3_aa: CASSTGGPSPDTQYF
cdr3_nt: TGCGCCAGCAGCACAGGGGGACCTTCCCCAGATACGCAGTATTTT

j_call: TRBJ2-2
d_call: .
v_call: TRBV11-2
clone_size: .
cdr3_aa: CASSTDRLPNTGELFF
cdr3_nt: TGTGCCAGCTCGACGGATAGGTTGCCGAACACCGGGGAGCTGTTTTTT

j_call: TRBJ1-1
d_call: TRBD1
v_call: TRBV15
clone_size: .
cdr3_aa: CATSRVSGQGATEAFF
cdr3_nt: TGTGCCACCAGCAGAGTGAGCGGACAGGGGGCCACTGAAGCTTTCTTT

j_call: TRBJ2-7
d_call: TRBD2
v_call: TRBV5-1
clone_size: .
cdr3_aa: CASSLAAAGDSYEQYF
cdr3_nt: TGCGCCAGCAGCTTGGCCGCAGCGGGAGACTCCTACGAGCAGTACTTC

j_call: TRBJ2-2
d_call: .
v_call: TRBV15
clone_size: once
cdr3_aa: CATSRDWENTGELFF
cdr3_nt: TGTGCCACCAGCAGAGATTGGGAGAACACCGGGGAGCTGTTTTTT

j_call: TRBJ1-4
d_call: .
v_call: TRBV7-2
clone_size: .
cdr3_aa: CASSLALRSYNEKLFF
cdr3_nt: TGTGCCAGCAGCTTAGCCTTGCGCAGCTATAATGAAAAACTGTTTTTT

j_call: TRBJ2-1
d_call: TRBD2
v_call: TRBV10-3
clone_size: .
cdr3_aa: CAISGTSGTDSYNEQFF
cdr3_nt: TGTGCCATCAGTGGGACTAGCGGGACGGACTCCTACAATGAGCAGTTCTTC

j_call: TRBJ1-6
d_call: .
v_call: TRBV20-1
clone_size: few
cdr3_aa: CSARDGSSYNSPLHF
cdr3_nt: TGCAGTGCTAGAGATGGGAGCTCCTATAATTCACCCCTCCACTTT

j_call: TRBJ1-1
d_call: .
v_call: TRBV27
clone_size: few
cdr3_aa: CASSRDFSGLNTEAFF
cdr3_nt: TGTGCCAGCAGTCGGGATTTCTCGGGGTTGAACACTGAAGCTTTCTTT

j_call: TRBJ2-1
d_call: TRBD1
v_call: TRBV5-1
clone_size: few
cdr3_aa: CASSLASTGLSNEQFF
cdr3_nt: TGCGCCAGCAGCTTGGCCTCGACAGGGTTGAGCAATGAGCAGTTCTTC

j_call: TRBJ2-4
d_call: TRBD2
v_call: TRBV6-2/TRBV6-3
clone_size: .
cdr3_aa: CASSYYPREGIAKNIQYF
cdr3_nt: TGTGCCAGCAGTTACTATCCCCGGGAGGGAATTGCCAAAAACATTCAGTACTTC

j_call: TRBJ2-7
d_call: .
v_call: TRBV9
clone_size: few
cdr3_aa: CASSVGLLDEQYF
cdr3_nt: TGTGCCAGCAGCGTAGGCTTGCTCGACGAGCAGTACTTC

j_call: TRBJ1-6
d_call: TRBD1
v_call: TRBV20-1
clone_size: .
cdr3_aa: CSATDRVPNSPLHF
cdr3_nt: TGCAGTGCCACGGACAGGGTGCCCAATTCACCCCTCCACTTT

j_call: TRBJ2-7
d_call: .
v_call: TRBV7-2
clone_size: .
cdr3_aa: CASSTIPAYEQYF
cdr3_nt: TGTGCCAGCTCTACTATCCCCGCGTACGAGCAGTACTTC

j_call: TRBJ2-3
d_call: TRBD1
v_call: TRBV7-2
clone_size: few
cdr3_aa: CASSLAGTVSTDTQYF
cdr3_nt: TGTGCCAGCAGCTTAGCTGGGACAGTTAGCACAGATACGCAGTATTTT

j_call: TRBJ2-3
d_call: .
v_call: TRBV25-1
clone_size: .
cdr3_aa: CASSGETLFTDTQYF
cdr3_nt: TGTGCCAGCAGTGGAGAGACACTCTTCACAGATACGCAGTATTTT

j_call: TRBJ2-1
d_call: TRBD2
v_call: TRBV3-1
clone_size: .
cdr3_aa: CASSQTRTSGRADEQFF
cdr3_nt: TGTGCCAGCAGTCAAACAAGGACTAGCGGGAGGGCAGATGAGCAGTTCTTC

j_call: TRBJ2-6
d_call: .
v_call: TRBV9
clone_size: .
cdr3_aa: CASSRPGVPGSGANVLTF
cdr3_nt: TGTGCCAGCAGCAGACCAGGGGTCCCCGGCTCTGGGGCCAACGTCCTGACTTTC

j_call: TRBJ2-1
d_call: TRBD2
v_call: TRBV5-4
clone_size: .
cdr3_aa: CASSRTRLSSYNEQFF
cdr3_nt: TGTGCCAGCAGCAGGACTAGGCTTAGCTCCTACAATGAGCAGTTCTTC

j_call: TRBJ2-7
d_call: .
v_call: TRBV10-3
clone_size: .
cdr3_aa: CAISGSRDEYEQYF
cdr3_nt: TGTGCCATCAGCGGGTCCCGGGACGAATACGAGCAGTACTTC

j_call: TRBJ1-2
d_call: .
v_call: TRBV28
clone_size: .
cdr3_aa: CASSLHGNYGYTF
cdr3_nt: TGTGCCAGCAGTTTACACGGAAACTATGGCTACACCTTC

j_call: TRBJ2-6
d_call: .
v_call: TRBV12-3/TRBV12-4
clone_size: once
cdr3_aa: CASSPTRAWLEISGANVLTF
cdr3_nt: TGTGCCAGCAGTCCTACGCGTGCCTGGCTTGAGATCTCTGGGGCCAACGTCCTGACTTTC

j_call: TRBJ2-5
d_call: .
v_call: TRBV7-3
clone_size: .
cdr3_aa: CASSLNGHYQETRYF
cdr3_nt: TGTGCCAGCAGCTTAAATGGACACTACCAAGAGACCCGGTACTTC

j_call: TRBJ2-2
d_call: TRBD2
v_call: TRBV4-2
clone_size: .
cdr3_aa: CASSQFSGGFYTGELFF
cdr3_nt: TGTGCCAGCAGCCAATTTAGCGGGGGCTTTTACACCGGGGAGCTGTTTTTT

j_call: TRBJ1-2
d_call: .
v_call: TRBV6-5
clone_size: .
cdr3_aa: CASSDSRQVYGYTF
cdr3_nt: TGTGCCAGCAGTGACAGCCGACAGGTCTATGGCTACACCTTC

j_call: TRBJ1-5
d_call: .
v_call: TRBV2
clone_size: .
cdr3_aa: CASRTGTLSGQPQHF
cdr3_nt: TGTGCCAGCAGGACCGGGACGCTCTCGGGACAGCCCCAGCATTTT

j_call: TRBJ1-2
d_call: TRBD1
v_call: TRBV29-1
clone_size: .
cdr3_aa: CSVGDRPFYGYTF
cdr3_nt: TGCAGCGTCGGGGACAGGCCGTTTTATGGCTACACCTTC

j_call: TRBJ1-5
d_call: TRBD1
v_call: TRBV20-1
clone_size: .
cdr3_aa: CSASRDRGGQPQHF
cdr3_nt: TGCAGTGCTAGCCGGGACAGGGGTGGTCAGCCCCAGCATTTT

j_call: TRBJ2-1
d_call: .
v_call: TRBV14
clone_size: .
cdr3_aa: CASSQERGFYNEQFF
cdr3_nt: TGTGCCAGCAGCCAAGAACGGGGATTCTACAATGAGCAGTTCTTC

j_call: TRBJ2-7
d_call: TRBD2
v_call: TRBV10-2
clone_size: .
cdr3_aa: CASSERLAGGAYEQYF
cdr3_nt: TGCGCCAGCAGTGAGAGGCTAGCGGGGGGAGCCTACGAGCAGTACTTC

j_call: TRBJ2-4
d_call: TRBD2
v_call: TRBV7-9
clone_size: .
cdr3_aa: CASSLARLERGKNIQYF
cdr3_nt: TGTGCCAGCAGCTTAGCCCGCTTGGAGCGGGGTAAAAACATTCAGTACTTC

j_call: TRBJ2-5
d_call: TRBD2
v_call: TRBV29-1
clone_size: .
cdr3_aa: CSVETSGSAETQYF
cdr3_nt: TGCAGCGTTGAGACTAGCGGGAGTGCGGAGACCCAGTACTTC

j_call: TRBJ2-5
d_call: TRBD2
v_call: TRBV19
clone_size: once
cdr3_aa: CASSIRPSGGAAETQYF
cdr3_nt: TGTGCCAGTAGTATCCGGCCTAGCGGGGGGGCCGCAGAGACCCAGTACTTC

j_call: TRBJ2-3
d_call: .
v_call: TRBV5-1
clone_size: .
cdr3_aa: CASRSGVGTDTQYF
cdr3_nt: TGCGCCAGCAGGTCAGGAGTGGGCACAGATACGCAGTATTTT

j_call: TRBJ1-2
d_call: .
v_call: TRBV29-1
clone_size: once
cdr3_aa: CSVEEGRGSYGYTF
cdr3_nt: TGCAGCGTTGAAGAGGGGAGGGGCTCCTATGGCTACACCTTC

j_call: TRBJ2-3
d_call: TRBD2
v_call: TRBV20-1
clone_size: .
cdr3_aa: CSASGFRGRETDTQYF
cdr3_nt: TGCAGTGCTAGTGGTTTCCGCGGGAGGGAAACAGATACGCAGTATTTT

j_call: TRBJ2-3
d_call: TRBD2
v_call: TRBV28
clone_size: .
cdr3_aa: CASSSPPGLAGGVDTQYF
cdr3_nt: TGTGCCAGCAGCTCACCTCCGGGACTAGCGGGGGGAGTAGATACGCAGTATTTT

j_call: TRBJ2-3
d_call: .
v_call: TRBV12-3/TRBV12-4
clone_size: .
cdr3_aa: CASSLDLGGHTDTQYF
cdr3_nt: TGTGCCAGCAGTTTAGACCTCGGGGGTCACACAGATACGCAGTATTTT

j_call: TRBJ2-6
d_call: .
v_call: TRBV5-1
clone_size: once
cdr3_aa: CASSLLWGPGANVLTF
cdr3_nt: TGCGCCAGCAGCTTGCTTTGGGGACCTGGGGCCAACGTCCTGACTTTC

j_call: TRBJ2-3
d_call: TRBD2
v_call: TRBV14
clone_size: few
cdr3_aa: CASSPGLAAPTDTQYF
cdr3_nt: TGTGCCAGCAGCCCGGGACTAGCGGCTCCCACAGATACGCAGTATTTT

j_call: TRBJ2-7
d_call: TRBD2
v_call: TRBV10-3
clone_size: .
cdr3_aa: CAISETPGLAGGSAYEQYF
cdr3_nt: TGTGCCATCAGTGAGACCCCGGGACTAGCGGGAGGTTCAGCCTACGAGCAGTACTTC

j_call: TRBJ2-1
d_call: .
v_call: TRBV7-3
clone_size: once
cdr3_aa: CASSSGPKDNEQFF
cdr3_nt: TGTGCCAGCAGCTCGGGACCGAAGGACAATGAGCAGTTCTTC

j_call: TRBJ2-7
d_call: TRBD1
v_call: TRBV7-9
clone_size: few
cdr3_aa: CASTRTGGYEQYF
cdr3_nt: TGTGCCAGCACCCGGACAGGGGGCTACGAGCAGTACTTC

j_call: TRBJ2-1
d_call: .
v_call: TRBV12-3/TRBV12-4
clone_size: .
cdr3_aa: CASSLRMGGNEQFF
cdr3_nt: TGTGCCAGCAGTTTAAGGATGGGGGGCAATGAGCAGTTCTTC

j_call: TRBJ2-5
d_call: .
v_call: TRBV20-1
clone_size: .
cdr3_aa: CSASRGPQETQYF
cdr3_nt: TGCAGTGCTAGCCGGGGGCCCCAAGAGACCCAGTACTTC

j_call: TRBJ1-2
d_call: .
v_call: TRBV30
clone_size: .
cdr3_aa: CAWTRVMVYGYTF
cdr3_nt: TGTGCCTGGACAAGGGTTATGGTCTATGGCTACACCTTC

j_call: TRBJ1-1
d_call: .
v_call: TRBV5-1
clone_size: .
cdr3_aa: CASSYDSMNTEAFF
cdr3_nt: TGCGCCAGCAGCTATGACAGTATGAACACTGAAGCTTTCTTT

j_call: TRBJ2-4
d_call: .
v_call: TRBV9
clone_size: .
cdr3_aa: CASSPEFRPGNIQYF
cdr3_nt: TGTGCCAGCAGCCCTGAATTTAGGCCGGGTAACATTCAGTACTTC

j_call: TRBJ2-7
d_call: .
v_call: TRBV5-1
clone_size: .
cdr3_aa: CASSLGTNEQYF
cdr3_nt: TGCGCCAGCAGCTTGGGGACGAACGAGCAGTACTTC

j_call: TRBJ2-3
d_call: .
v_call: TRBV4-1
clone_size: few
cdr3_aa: CASSQSRFVGTDTQYF
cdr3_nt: TGCGCCAGCAGCCAATCGAGGTTTGTGGGCACAGATACGCAGTATTTT

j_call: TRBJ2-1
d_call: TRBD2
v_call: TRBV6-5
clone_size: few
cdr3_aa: CASSYEAGGNNEQFF
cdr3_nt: TGTGCCAGCAGTTACGAAGCGGGGGGAAACAATGAGCAGTTCTTC

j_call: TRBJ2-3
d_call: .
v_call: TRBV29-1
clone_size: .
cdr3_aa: CSTEGSDTDTQYF
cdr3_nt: TGCAGCACCGAGGGGAGCGACACAGATACGCAGTATTTT

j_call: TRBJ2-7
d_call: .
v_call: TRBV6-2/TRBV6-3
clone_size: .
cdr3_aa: CASSYYPQGVFSSYEQYF
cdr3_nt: TGTGCCAGCAGTTACTACCCACAGGGCGTGTTCAGCTCCTACGAGCAGTACTTC

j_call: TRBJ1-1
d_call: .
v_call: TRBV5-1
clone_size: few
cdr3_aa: CASSTGPNTEAFF
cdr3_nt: TGCGCCAGCAGCACAGGGCCGAACACTGAAGCTTTCTTT